This T cell receptor beta chain was sequenced during a study of cytomegalovirus exposure and HLA in healthy donors. CDR3 length: 13 amino acids. In germline, CDR1 is SEHNR, CDR2 FQNEAQ (reference sequence). Trimming cost V 4 bases and J 8 bases; bases outside gene matches: 7. As concerns this clone: Its antigen is unidentified.

Study-wide points: In a later analysis, TCR beta V- and J-gene trimming showed a link to a missense DCLRE1C variant.

The PCR used 60 Vbeta and 13 Jbeta primers. Produced via immunoSEQ multiplex PCR; TCRdb's table is partial and in-frame only. Found here are roughly 110,000 clones, roughly 73% of them singletons; the top ten hold roughly 8%. The rearrangement links TRBV7-9 to TRBJ1-1; 7 nucleotides line up with TRBD1. Sequencing was carried out using PBMCs. The receptor's source is a man younger than 40 in good health and CMV-seronegative. This CDR3 is CASSSQGYVEAFF. For the CDR3, the DNA is TGTGCCAGCAGCTCACAGGGGTACGTAGAAGCTTTCTTT.